Sequencing of this T cell receptor (beta chain) was carried out in a study of cytomegalovirus exposure and HLA in healthy donors. Whole-study findings and limits: Association of 15,000 to 20,000 TCR beta sequences with HLA alleles was found at 0.05 false discovery rate in a later analysis.

The PCR employed 60 Vbeta primers together with 13 Jbeta primers. Measured with immunoSEQ multiplex PCR; TCRdb has only the in-frame clones, and not every one. The sample has about 180,000 clones, roughly 80% seen once. As for this clone: Its cognate antigen is unknown.

Material: PBMCs. The clonotype originates from a man aged 35 to 55 in good health and CMV-seronegative.

The CDR3 loop reads CASSVLPGVEQYF. The CDR3 DNA follows: TGCGCCAGCAGCGTGCTCCCAGGGGTCGAGCAGTACTTC. The chain carries TRBV5-1 and TRBJ2-7; tentative D call: TRBD1 (6 bases). CDR1 SGHRS and CDR2 YFSETQ come from the germline V gene. This CDR3 region has 13 residues. Trimming removed 4 bases from V and 6 bases from J, with 14 bases in between.